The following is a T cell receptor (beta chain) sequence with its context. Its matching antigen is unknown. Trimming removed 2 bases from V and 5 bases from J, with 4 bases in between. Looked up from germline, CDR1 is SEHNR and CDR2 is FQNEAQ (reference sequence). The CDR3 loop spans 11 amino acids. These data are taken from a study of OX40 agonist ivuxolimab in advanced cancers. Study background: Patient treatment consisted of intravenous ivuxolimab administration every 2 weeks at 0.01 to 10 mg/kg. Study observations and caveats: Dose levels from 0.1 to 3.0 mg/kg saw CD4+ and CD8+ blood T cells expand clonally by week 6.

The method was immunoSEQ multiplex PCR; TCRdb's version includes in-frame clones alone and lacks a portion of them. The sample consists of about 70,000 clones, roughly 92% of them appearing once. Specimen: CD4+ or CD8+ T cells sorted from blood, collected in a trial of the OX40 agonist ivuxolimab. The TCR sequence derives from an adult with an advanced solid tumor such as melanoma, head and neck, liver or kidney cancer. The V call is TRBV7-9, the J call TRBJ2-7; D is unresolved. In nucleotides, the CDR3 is TGTGCCAGCAGCTTAAGAGACGAGCAGTACTTC. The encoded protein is CASSLRDEQYF.